The 2 T cell receptor beta chains below were found in one sample sequenced in a study of blood T cells in healthy people across ages. Using a J-beta primer mix together with a sample-barcoded 5' primer, a second PCR was run for roughly 6 to 12 cycles. TCRdb called the 5' RACE reads again in MiXCR, with one record for every CDR3 protein. The sample includes about 730,000 distinct CDR3 sequences, roughly 44% of them seen just once. Sequencing used blood. The receptors here all came from a woman aged 55-75 years in good health.

The CDR3 region has the DNA TGTGCCAGCAGCATACCCCCAGAGACTGAAGCTTTCTTT. It is translated as CASSIPPETEAFF. The gene calls are TRBV6-6 and TRBJ1-1; D not resolved. Germline values: CDR1 MNHNY, CDR2 SVGAGI (reference sequence). Trimming shortened V by 6 bases and J by 5 bases, and 13 bases separated the two germline ends. The CDR3 covers 13 residues.

The chain carries TRBV7-2 and TRBJ2-5, with D perhaps TRBD1 (5 bases). Germline CDR1 SGHTA, CDR2 FQGNSA. The CDR3 is made up of 13 amino acids. Between the trimmed V and J ends, which lost 3 bases and 4 bases, there was a span of 9 bases. The chain's CDR3 is CASSFQGRETQYF. The DNA of the CDR3 is TGTGCCAGCAGCTTCCAGGGTCGAGAGACCCAGTACTTC.